The 28 T cell receptor beta chains presented below share a single source sample, sequenced in a study of CD8 T cells in ankylosing spondylitis. TCRdb redid the calling of the 5' RACE reads with MiXCR, one entry per CDR3 protein. The repertoire includes some 140,000 distinct CDR3 sequences, more than 7% of them detected once, and less than 7.5% sits in the top ten. Sequenced material: synovial fluid, either unsorted or a sorted T cell fraction (not recorded which). These receptors came from a male donor with ankylosing spondylitis.

This clonotype appeared many times. The chain couples TRBV7-2 to TRBJ1-1; D may be TRBD1 (6 bases). The V gene lost 4 bases and the J gene lost 6 bases, with 12 bases spanning the gap. In germline, CDR1 is SGHTA, CDR2 FQGNSA. The CDR3 is 13 residues long. CDR3 region: CASSYRASSEAFF. In DNA, the CDR3 is TGTGCCAGCAGCTACAGGGCTTCTTCTGAAGCTTTCTTT.

In this sample, this clonotype turned up many times. V gene TRBV29-1 combines with J gene TRBJ2-3; D gene ambiguous. The CDR3 totals 14 residues. Looked up from germline, CDR1 is SQVTM and CDR2 is ANQGSEA. Trimming cost V 5 bases and J 1 base, with 13 bases left between them. The chain's CDR3 is CSVNGEGGTDTQYF. The DNA for the CDR3 is TGCAGCGTTAACGGAGAAGGCGGCACAGATACGCAGTATTTT.

A few counts support this clonotype. The chain employs TRBV20-1 and TRBJ1-1; 7 positions agree with TRBD1. The V segment lost 5 bases and the J segment 0 bases; nucleotides outside the gene matches: 9. The CDR3 sequence is 15 residues long. Germline V lookup: CDR1 DFQATT, CDR2 SNEGSKA (reference sequence). CDR3 sequence reads: CSAGGGQFMNTEAFF. The CDR3 DNA follows: TGCAGTGCTGGGGGGGGACAGTTCATGAACACTGAAGCTTTCTTT.

The chain is built from TRBV10-3 and TRBJ2-1, with TRBD2 identical over 13 bases. The CDR3 totals 19 residues. Germline values: CDR1 ENHRY, CDR2 SYGVKD. With V trimmed by 10 bases and J by 0 bases, 15 bases remained unmatched. This CDR3 is CATRPGTSGASGSYNEQFF. The CDR3 DNA reads as TGTGCCACCCGTCCGGGGACTAGCGGGGCTTCCGGCTCCTACAATGAGCAGTTCTTC.

This clonotype was recorded at least ten times. The chain combines TRBV20-1 with TRBJ1-1; a possible D gene is TRBD1 (5 bases). Germline CDR1 is DFQATT and CDR2 is SNEGSKA (reference sequence). V gave up 8 bases and J gave up 1 base, with 8 bases separating them. The CDR3 totals 11 residues. The CDR3 DNA follows: TGCAGTTCCACAGGGAACACTGAAGCTTTCTTT. It yields the protein CSSTGNTEAFF.

In regard to this clonotype: This could be a read error, since a much larger clone is one nucleotide away. This CDR3 is missing its conserved last phenylalanine or tryptophan, likely due to a read error. The gene calls are TRBV5-1 and TRBJ1-2; possibly TRBD1 for D (5 bases). V was shortened by 7 bases and J by 0 bases, with 16 bases between the two germline ends. Germline values: CDR1 SGHRS, CDR2 YFSETQ. The CDR3 runs 15 residues. The CDR3 sequence: CASGDGAMANYGYTL. The CDR3 DNA sequence: TGCGCCAGCGGGGACGGAGCTATGGCTAACTATGGCTACACCCTC.

The chain carries TRBV4-1 and TRBJ2-2, with a tentative D call TRBD2 (6 bases). Deletions cut 0 bases from V and 6 bases from J, with 17 bases between. The CDR3 consists of 17 residues. CDR1 is MGHRA, CDR2 YSYEKL, per germline. The chain's CDR3 is CASSQELYFGGPGELFF. The CDR3 DNA is TGCGCCAGCAGCCAAGAGCTTTATTTCGGGGGTCCCGGGGAGCTGTTTTTT.

This clonotype was observed many times. V gene TRBV27 combines with J gene TRBJ2-1; maybe TRBD1 (6 bases). Germline loops: CDR1 MNHEY, CDR2 SMNVEV (reference sequence). CDR3 length equals 16 residues. Deletions cut 4 bases from V and 3 bases from J, with 16 bases between. The CDR3 sequence is CASSSRYGQLYNEQFF. In nucleotides, the CDR3 is TGTGCCAGCAGTTCCCGATACGGACAGCTCTACAATGAGCAGTTCTTC.

Only a few counts were recorded for this clonotype. V gene TRBV19 combines with J gene TRBJ2-7; unclear D gene. The CDR3 loop spans 13 amino acids. Germline V CDR1 and CDR2: LNHDA, SQIVND (reference sequence). The V end lost 11 bases, the J end lost 3 bases, and 17 bases lay between the germline ends. CDR3 amino acids: CAGLDGTDYEQYF. The CDR3 DNA is TGTGCCGGTTTGGATGGAACCGACTACGAGCAGTACTTC.

This clonotype has ten or more counts. The CDR3 region is CASNLMGTYNEQFF. As DNA, the CDR3 is TGTGCCAGCAACTTAATGGGGACTTACAATGAGCAGTTCTTC. The J gene is TRBJ2-1, the V gene TRBV5-5, with D maybe TRBD2 (6 bases). Germline CDR1 SGHKS, CDR2 YYEKEE (reference sequence). With 6 bases removed from V and 4 bases from J, the gap between germline ends came to 14 bases. CDR3 length: 14 residues.

Of note for this clonotype: A much bigger clone sits one base away, suggesting this may be a read error. V is TRBV2 and J is TRBJ2-3; D gene unclear. The CDR3 runs to 14 residues. The germline V and J ends were trimmed by 4 bases and 4 bases, with 12 bases remaining between them. CDR1 and CDR2 from the germline V gene are SNHLY and FYNNEI. This CDR3 is CASSGLTGADTQYF. The CDR3 coding sequence is TGTGCCAGCAGTGGGTTGACGGGCGCAGATACGCAGTATTTT. Together with reference TRBV2 and TRBJ2-3, the CDR3 gives the full variable domain: EPEVTQTPSHQVTQMGQEVILRCVPISNHLYFYWYRQILGQKVEFLVSFYNNEISEKSEIFDDQFSVERPDGSNFTLKIRSTKLEDSAMYFCASSGLTGADTQYFGPGTRLTVL.

This clonotype was seen ten or more times. The V call is TRBV20-1, the J call TRBJ1-5; 8 positions match TRBD1. After removal of 0 bases from V and 6 bases from J, the junction contained 10 bases not matched to a gene. CDR3 length: 16 amino acids. Germline V gives CDR1 DFQATT, CDR2 SNEGSKA (reference sequence). DNA of the CDR3: TGCAGTGCTAGAGATGGAAACAGGGGGGGAGTTCAGCCCCAGCATTTT. Translating gives CSARDGNRGGVQPQHF.

This clonotype was picked up a small number of times. V and J are TRBV3-1 and TRBJ2-5; no reliable D call. With 1 base removed from V and 5 bases from J, the gap between germline ends came to 14 bases. This CDR3 spans 15 amino acids. In germline, CDR1 is LGHDT, CDR2 YNNKEL (reference sequence). CDR3 in amino acids: CASSQGSRAWETQYF. The CDR3 nucleotides are TGTGCCAGCAGCCAAGGAAGCCGGGCCTGGGAGACCCAGTACTTC.

The chain couples TRBV12-3 or TRBV12-4 to TRBJ1-3, with 12 bases aligning to TRBD1. This CDR3 comprises 18 residues. V lost 2 bases to trimming and J lost 4 bases; unmatched junction nucleotides: 9. The CDR3 loop is CASSLRGGQGAGGNTIYF. The CDR3 bases are TGTGCCAGCAGTTTAAGGGGGGGACAGGGGGCAGGAGGAAACACCATATATTTT.

The gene calls are TRBV4-3 and TRBJ2-7; the match to TRBD2 covers 12 bases. Trimming cost V 5 bases and J 0 bases; bases outside gene matches: 8. In germline, CDR1 is LGHNA, CDR2 YSLEER. This CDR3 region has 17 residues. The CDR3 reads CASSYGLAGSSSYEQYF. In DNA form, the CDR3 reads TGCGCCAGCAGCTACGGACTAGCGGGATCTAGCTCCTACGAGCAGTACTTC.

The chain uses TRBV6-2 or TRBV6-3 and TRBJ2-1; D possibly corresponds to TRBD1 (6 bases). The germline V gene has CDR1 MNHEY and CDR2 SVGEGT. With 6 bases removed from V and 0 bases from J, the gap between germline ends came to 21 bases. This CDR3 is built from 18 residues. The CDR3 nucleotides are TGTGCCAGCAGCTGGGACATGGAGGAACTAAGCTCCTACAATGAGCAGTTCTTC. This sequence encodes CASSWDMEELSSYNEQFF.

This rearrangement joins TRBV5-1 to TRBJ1-2, with a possible D match to TRBD1 (5 bases). The CDR3 length is 14 residues. Germline assignment: CDR1 SGHRS and CDR2 YFSETQ. Trimming cost V 0 bases and J 4 bases, with 10 bases left between them. The CDR3 region has the DNA TGCGCCAGCAGCTTGGGACAGCAAACCTATGGCTACACCTTC. Protein sequence: CASSLGQQTYGYTF.

The chain couples TRBV18 to TRBJ1-3, with a possible D match to TRBD1 (6 bases). The CDR3 length is 15 residues. V was trimmed by 3 bases and J by 1 base, leaving 10 bases between them. Germline lookup yields CDR1 KGHSH and CDR2 LQKENI. This CDR3 reads CASSPSTGSGNTIYF. DNA of the CDR3: TGTGCCAGCTCACCGTCCACAGGGTCTGGAAACACCATATATTTT.

This clonotype was recorded many times. This chain links TRBV29-1 with TRBJ2-3; 13 nucleotides agree with TRBD2. With 4 bases clipped from V and 2 bases from J, the junction kept 3 bases outside the gene matches. Germline lookup yields CDR1 SQVTM and CDR2 ANQGSEA. The CDR3 contains 15 residues. CDR3 DNA: TGCAGCGTTGGACTAGCGGGGGGCGCCACAGATACGCAGTATTTT. Protein sequence: CSVGLAGGATDTQYF.

The rearrangement links TRBV6-2 or TRBV6-3 to TRBJ2-2; possibly TRBD1 or TRBD2 for D (5 bases each). Trimming took 6 bases from V and 6 from J, leaving 11 bases between them. This CDR3 spans 13 amino acids. Germline assignment: CDR1 MNHEY and CDR2 SVGEGT. The CDR3 DNA follows: TGTGCCAGCAGCGGGACGGGACCCGGGGAGCTGTTTTTT. It codes for CASSGTGPGELFF.

Points on this clonotype: This CDR3 is missing its conserved last phenylalanine or tryptophan, likely due to a read error. The chain employs TRBV10-3 and TRBJ2-1; 10 bases map to TRBD2. There are 14 residues in the CDR3. Germline trimming cut 6 bases from V and 10 bases from J; bases unmatched to any gene: 9. CDR1 and CDR2 from the germline V gene are ENHRY and SYGVKD. This CDR3 reads CAIRAGTSATEQFL. The CDR3 DNA reads TGTGCCATCAGGGCCGGGACTAGCGCCACAGAGCAGTTCCTC.

This clonotype was seen more than once but under ten times. The rearrangement joins TRBV18 to TRBJ2-2; possibly TRBD1 or TRBD2 for D (5 bases each). Germline V CDR1 and CDR2: KGHSH, LQKENI. The CDR3 is 15 residues long. V was pared by 5 bases and J by 2 bases, with 12 bases between. CDR3 amino acids: CASSFGTANTGELFF. The CDR3 DNA sequence: TGTGCCAGCTCATTTGGGACGGCCAACACCGGGGAGCTGTTTTTT. Variable domain in full (rest from reference TRBV18 and TRBJ2-2): NAGVMQNPRHLVRRRGQEARLRCSPMKGHSHVYWYRQLPEEGLKFMVYLQKENIIDESGMPKERFSAEFPKEGPSILRIQQVVRGDSAAYFCASSFGTANTGELFFGEGSRLTVL.

This clonotype showed up just a few times. V gene TRBV19 combines with J gene TRBJ2-1; D gene uncertain. Trimming took off 3 bases at V and 0 bases at J, with 12 bases between the two ends. The germline CDR1 and CDR2 sequences are LNHDA and SQIVND (reference sequence). The CDR3 sequence is 16 residues long. The CDR3 region has the DNA TGTGCCAGTAGTATGTCTAGTGCGCTCTCCTACAATGAGCAGTTCTTC. It codes for CASSMSSALSYNEQFF.

This clonotype was observed at least ten times. This chain uses TRBV9 with TRBJ1-4; TRBD1 is a possible D gene (6 bases). CDR3 length equals 16 residues. The germline CDR1 and CDR2 sequences are SGDLS and YYNGEE. V lost 0 bases and J 0 bases, leaving 9 bases between the germline ends. This CDR3 is CASSVEGGATNEKLFF. The CDR3 DNA sequence: TGTGCCAGCAGCGTAGAGGGGGGAGCAACTAATGAAAAACTGTTTTTT.

The gene calls are TRBV9 and TRBJ1-2; D possibly corresponds to TRBD1 (5 bases). Trimming cost V 0 bases and J 5 bases, with 17 bases left between them. CDR3 size: 16 residues. Germline CDR1 and CDR2: SGDLS and YYNGEE. CDR3 DNA sequence: TGTGCCAGCAGCGTAGAGCCCGTCAGGGTCCTATATGGCTACACCTTC. Amino acid sequence: CASSVEPVRVLYGYTF. The entire variable domain, with the rest obtained from reference TRBV9 and TRBJ1-2, is as follows: DSGVTQTPKHLITATGQRVTLRCSPRSGDLSVYWYQQSLDQGLQFLIQYYNGEERAKGNILERFSAQQFPDLHSELNLSSLELGDSALYFCASSVEPVRVLYGYTFGSGTRLTVV.

The chain employs TRBV7-9 and TRBJ2-7; 10 bases align to TRBD2. The ends lost 5 bases at V and 2 bases at J; junction bases unmatched: 9. Germline V CDR1 and CDR2: SEHNR, FQNEAQ (reference sequence). CDR3 size: 16 residues. The CDR3 is CASSLASGSFPYEQYF. CDR3 nucleotide sequence: TGTGCCAGCAGCCTCGCTAGCGGGAGCTTCCCCTACGAGCAGTACTTC.

This clonotype was recorded a few times. The V call is TRBV5-1, the J call TRBJ2-1, with 8 bases lining up with TRBD1. The CDR3 has 13 amino acids. CDR1 and CDR2 from the germline V gene are SGHRS and YFSETQ. The junction had 2 bases not matched to a gene; V was cut back by 1 base and J by 8 bases. This CDR3 reads CASSLTTGDEQFF. The CDR3 coding sequence is TGCGCCAGCAGCTTGACGACAGGGGATGAGCAGTTCTTC.

The rearrangement joins TRBV6-1 to TRBJ2-5; D unresolved. Germline V gene sequence: CDR1 MNHNS, CDR2 SASEGT. The CDR3 is 14 residues long. Between the trimmed V and J ends, which lost 4 bases and 1 base, there was a span of 10 bases. The CDR3 sequence: CASSGWAVQETQYF. CDR3 coding DNA: TGTGCCAGCAGTGGTTGGGCCGTCCAAGAGACCCAGTACTTC.